The T cell receptor beta chain under discussion was sequenced for a study of T cells in Graves' hyperthyroidism and ophthalmopathy (dated by TCRdb to between 2018 and 2021). Some background on the complete study: Peripheral blood samples were taken at initial diagnosis, before any treatment was given. To identify distinguishing TCR V-J signatures, a discovery cohort of about 95 patients was used, comprising 43 with Graves' ophthalmopathy and 57 with stable Graves' hyperthyroidism. Whether ophthalmopathy could be predicted prospectively was tested in an independent validation cohort made up of roughly 19 hyperthyroidism patients plus 17 patients who later progressed to ophthalmopathy. The 75 to 100 discovery patients were divided at random into training and test sets in a 7:3 ratio. Thyroid tissue and blood T-cell repertoires from six or seven Graves' hyperthyroidism patients were also compared in the study. Once sampling was done, hyperthyroidism patients were given methimazole at a starting dose of 30 mg daily, whereas ophthalmopathy patients were given high-dose intravenous methylprednisolone. The paper describes TCR Vbeta CDR3 sequencing of around 130 peripheral blood samples, made up of about 40 ophthalmopathy patients, around 73 hyperthyroidism patients and some 17 progressor patients.

A patient counted as having stable Graves' hyperthyroidism if no progression to ophthalmopathy occurred over 18 months of follow-up. Hyperthyroidism patients were newly diagnosed, had a disease duration of under 2 months, and were aged 18 to 65 years. Any patient with an uncontrolled infection, another autoimmune disease, pregnancy or lactation was excluded. Diagnoses were based on clinical symptoms, serum thyroxine and TRAb, thyroid ultrasound and orbital computed tomography. Ficoll-Paque density gradient centrifugation was used to isolate PBMCs from about 10 ml of fresh peripheral blood. Total RNA was extracted using Trizol reagent, and RNA quality was assessed on an Agilent 2100 Bioanalyzer. Of note for this clonotype: Which antigen it targets is not known. Base-call qualities are not available, and no considerably larger clone is one nucleotide away.

The CDR3 goes from the cysteine to the phenylalanine over 14 residues. Only CDR3 DNA remains: 42 bases, in frame from the first base. The germline V end is reduced by 10 bases and the J end by 4 bases; junction bases left unmatched: 13. Reading the germline V gene gives CDR1 MNHNS and CDR2 SASEGT. The paper's findings and limits, for the study overall: Sample size was not statistically predetermined, and investigators were not blinded to group allocation. Most expanded thyroid clonotypes (frequency above 0.001) were also found in blood, which suggests that blood repertoires may mirror thyroid immune responses. Ophthalmopathy was separated from stable hyperthyroidism by a 13 V-J signature model, with around 90% sensitivity and 81% to 83% specificity obtained in cross-validation and 80%/75% obtained in testing. In validation, the model predicted progression to ophthalmopathy a median of 6.5 months before onset, with 70% to 71% sensitivity and nearly 75% specificity.

The TCR beta CDR3 regions were amplified from the RNA transcripts. For the first round of RT-PCR on the TCR CDR3, the HTBI primer set was used together with the Qiagen OneStep RT-PCR kit. The libraries were constructed in a second round of multiplex PCR and then size-selected and purified. The libraries were sequenced on an Illumina HiSeq2000 using paired-end 100 bp reads. Turning to the authors' computational methods: SOAPnuke was used to process the raw data, with reads discarded if the reads contained adapters or uncalled bases, had a mean Phred below 15, or lacked an exact constant-primer or identifier match. COPE v1.2.5 was used to merge the high-quality paired reads, and each unique nucleotide sequence was defined as a clonotype. Clonotypes were aligned to IMGT TRBV, TRBD and TRBJ reference segments using MiTCR v1.1. Analysis was restricted to V-J combinations with a frequency above 0.0001, which covered about 99% of repertoires. The TCS score was defined as the ratio of F50 (clonal expansion) to E x V (chaos), calculated using BLOSUM62-based TCRdist between CDR3 peptides within each V-J. Welch's t-statistics and random forest reduced just over 500 V-J features to 13, which were used in a naive Bayes classifier (R e1071). TCRdb passed the public sequencing reads through fastp at Q25 and MiXCR, retaining productive beta sequences. Duplicate CDR3 protein sequences are folded into a single record with the most common DNA and genes. Clone size and V and J calls follow TCRdb, not the original study. The table for this sample lists around 340,000 distinct CDR3 sequences; about 21% of them were counted only once. Around half of the sample comes from the top ten.

The TCR comes from a woman aged 45-65 years with Graves' hyperthyroidism. The sequenced material came from blood. The sequence links TRBV6-1 to TRBJ2-7; 7 junctional bases match TRBD2. The nucleotide sequence is TGTGCCACCACAGCGGGGCCGGCCTCATACGAGCAGTACTTC. It codes for CATTAGPASYEQYF.